Presented here are 9 T cell receptor beta chains from one specimen sequenced in a study of T cells in Graves' hyperthyroidism and ophthalmopathy. RNA transcripts gave rise to amplified TCR beta CDR3 regions. The HTBI primer set drove a first-round RT-PCR of the TCR CDR3. TCRdb itself ran the multiplex PCR reads through MiXCR, one entry per CDR3 protein. The repertoire holds roughly 300,000 distinct CDR3 sequences, with 15% to 20% as singletons. Sequenced sample: blood. These receptor sequences come from a woman between 50 and 59 years old with Graves' hyperthyroidism.

This clonotype has just a few counts. This chain's CDR3 is CASTQGQGELNTGELFF. DNA of the CDR3: TGTGCCAGCACCCAAGGGCAGGGGGAGTTGAACACCGGGGAGCTGTTTTTT. The chain combines TRBV7-9 with TRBJ2-2; 7 positions agree with TRBD1. Germline V gene data show CDR1 as SEHNR and CDR2 as FQNEAQ (reference sequence). Trimming cost V 7 bases and J 1 base; bases outside gene matches: 12. The CDR3 sequence is 17 residues long.

The chain carries TRBV6-2 or TRBV6-3 and TRBJ2-3; 9 bases are shared with TRBD2. The CDR3 is 15 residues long. V shed 2 bases and J 1 base; nucleotides not matched to a gene: 1. In germline, CDR1 is MNHEY, CDR2 SVGEGT. The DNA of the CDR3 is TGTGCCAGCAGTTACCGGACTAGCGGCACAGATACGCAGTATTTT. Protein sequence: CASSYRTSGTDTQYF.

The chain is built from TRBV9 and TRBJ1-6; 8 positions match TRBD1. J lost 10 bases, V lost 2 bases, and 2 bases had no gene match. The CDR3 has 13 amino acids. Germline CDR1 SGDLS, CDR2 YYNGEE. The CDR3 sequence is CASSVDRDSPLHF. CDR3 in DNA: TGTGCCAGCAGCGTGGACAGGGACTCACCCCTCCACTTT.

The sample holds a few counts of this clonotype. The V call is TRBV3-1, the J call TRBJ2-3, with TRBD2 identical over 8 bases. The germline gives CDR1 LGHDT, CDR2 YNNKEL (reference sequence). There are 16 residues in the CDR3. The V segment lost 4 bases and the J segment 3 bases; nucleotides outside the gene matches: 9. The DNA for the CDR3 is TGTGCCAGCAGCCCCCCCGGGGGGGGGACGACAGATACGCAGTATTTT. Translating gives CASSPPGGGTTDTQYF.

This clonotype was seen a handful of times. This chain joins TRBV7-3 and TRBJ2-1, with D tentatively TRBD1 (5 bases). Trimming removed 4 bases at V and 8 bases at J, with 9 bases between. Germline CDR1 reads SGHTA; CDR2 reads FQGTGA. This CDR3 is built from 12 residues. The DNA for the CDR3 is TGTGCCAGCAGCTCTCAGGGTTATGAGCAGTTCTTC. Protein: CASSSQGYEQFF.

This clonotype was seen ten or more times. The gene calls are TRBV5-1 and TRBJ1-1; no definite D call. Trimming pared 3 bases from V and 1 base from J, leaving 7 bases between. Germline lookup yields CDR1 SGHRS and CDR2 YFSETQ. CDR3 length equals 13 residues. In DNA, the CDR3 is TGCGCCAGCAGCTACGACACGAACACTGAAGCTTTCTTT. It translates to CASSYDTNTEAFF.

This clonotype appeared a few times. This sequence joins TRBV4-1 and TRBJ1-2; D is unclear. The length of the CDR3 is 14 residues. Trimming took 2 bases from V and 0 from J, leaving 7 bases between them. The germline V gene encodes CDR1 MGHRA and CDR2 YSYEKL. DNA of the CDR3: TGCGCCAGCAGCCAACCGGGAGCTAACTATGGCTACACCTTC. Translation: CASSQPGANYGYTF.

This clonotype was seen ten or more times. The chain combines TRBV11-1 with TRBJ2-3, with D perhaps matching TRBD2 (6 bases). In germline, CDR1 is SGHAT, CDR2 FQDESV (reference sequence). Between the trimmed V and J ends, which lost 1 base and 1 base, there was a span of 15 bases. CDR3 length: 17 residues. CDR3 in DNA: TGTGCCAGCAGCTTAGGGGCTCGGCGGGAAGGCACAGATACGCAGTATTTT. Encoded protein: CASSLGARREGTDTQYF.

The table lists this clonotype with many counts. A read error may produce the germline difference seen at one junction end. The chain is built from TRBV12-3 or TRBV12-4 and TRBJ2-1, with D tentatively TRBD2 (6 bases). The length of the CDR3 is 15 residues. The CDR3 DNA follows: TGTGCCAGCAGATTAGCGGTGAGCTCCTACAATGAGCAGTTCTTC. Encoded protein: CASRLAVSSYNEQFF.